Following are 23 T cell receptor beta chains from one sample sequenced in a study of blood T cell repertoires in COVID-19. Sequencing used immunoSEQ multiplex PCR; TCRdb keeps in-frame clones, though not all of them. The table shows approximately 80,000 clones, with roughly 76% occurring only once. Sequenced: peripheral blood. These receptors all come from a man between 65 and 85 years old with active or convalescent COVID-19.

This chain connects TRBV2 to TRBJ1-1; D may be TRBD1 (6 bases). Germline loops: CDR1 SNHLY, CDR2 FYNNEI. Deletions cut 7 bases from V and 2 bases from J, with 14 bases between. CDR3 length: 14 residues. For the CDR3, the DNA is TGTGCCAGCAAGGAGTTCAGGGGAAACACTGAAGCTTTCTTT. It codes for CASKEFRGNTEAFF.

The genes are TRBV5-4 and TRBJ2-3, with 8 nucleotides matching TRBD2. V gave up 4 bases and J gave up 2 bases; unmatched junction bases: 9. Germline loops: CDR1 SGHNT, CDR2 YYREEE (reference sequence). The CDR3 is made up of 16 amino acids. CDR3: CASSRAFGGVTDTQYF. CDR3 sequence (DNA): TGTGCCAGCAGCCGGGCCTTCGGGGGGGTCACAGATACGCAGTATTTT.

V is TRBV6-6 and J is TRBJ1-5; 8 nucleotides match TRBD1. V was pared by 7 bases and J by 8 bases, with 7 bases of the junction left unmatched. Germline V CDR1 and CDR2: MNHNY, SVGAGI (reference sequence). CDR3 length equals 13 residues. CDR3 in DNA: TGTGCCAGCACCGACAGGGGAGGGAAGCCCCAGCATTTT. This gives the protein CASTDRGGKPQHF.

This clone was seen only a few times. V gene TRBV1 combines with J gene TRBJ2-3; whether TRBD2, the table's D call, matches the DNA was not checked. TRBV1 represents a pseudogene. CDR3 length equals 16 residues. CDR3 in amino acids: CTSSQAPRLTTDTQYF. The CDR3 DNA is TGCACCAGCAGCCAAGCCCCTAGGTTAACCACAGATACGCAGTATTTT.

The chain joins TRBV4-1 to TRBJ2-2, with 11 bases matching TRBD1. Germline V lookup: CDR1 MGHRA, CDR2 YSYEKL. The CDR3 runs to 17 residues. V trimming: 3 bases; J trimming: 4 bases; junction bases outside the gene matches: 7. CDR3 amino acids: CASSHRTGGVVTGELFF. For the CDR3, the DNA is TGCGCCAGCAGCCACCGGACAGGGGGCGTTGTCACCGGGGAGCTGTTTTTT.

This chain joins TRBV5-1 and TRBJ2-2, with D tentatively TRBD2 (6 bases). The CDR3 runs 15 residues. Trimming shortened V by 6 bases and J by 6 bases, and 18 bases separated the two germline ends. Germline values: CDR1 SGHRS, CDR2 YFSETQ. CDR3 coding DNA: TGCGCCAGCATCACGGGGGACGGAGGGGCCGGGGAGCTGTTTTTT. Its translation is CASITGDGGAGELFF.

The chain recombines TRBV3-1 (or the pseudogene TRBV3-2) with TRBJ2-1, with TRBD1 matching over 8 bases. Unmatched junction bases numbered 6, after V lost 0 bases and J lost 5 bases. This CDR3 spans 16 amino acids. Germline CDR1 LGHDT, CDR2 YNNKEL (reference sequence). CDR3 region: CASSQEQGGPNNEQFF. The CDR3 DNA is TGTGCCAGCAGCCAAGAACAGGGGGGCCCGAACAATGAGCAGTTCTTC.

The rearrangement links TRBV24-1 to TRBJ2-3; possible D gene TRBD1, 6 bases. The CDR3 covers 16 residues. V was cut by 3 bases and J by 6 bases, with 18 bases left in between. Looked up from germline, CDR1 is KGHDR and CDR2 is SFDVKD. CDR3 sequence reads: CATSDQLTGIPDTQYF. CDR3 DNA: TGTGCCACCAGTGATCAACTGACAGGAATCCCCGATACGCAGTATTTT.

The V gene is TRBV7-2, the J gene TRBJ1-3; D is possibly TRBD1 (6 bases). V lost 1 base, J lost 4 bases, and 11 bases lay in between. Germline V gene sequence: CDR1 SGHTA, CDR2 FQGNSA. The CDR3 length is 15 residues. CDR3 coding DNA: TGTGCCAGCAGCTTAGTAGGGGGTTCCGGAAACACCATATATTTT. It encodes CASSLVGGSGNTIYF.

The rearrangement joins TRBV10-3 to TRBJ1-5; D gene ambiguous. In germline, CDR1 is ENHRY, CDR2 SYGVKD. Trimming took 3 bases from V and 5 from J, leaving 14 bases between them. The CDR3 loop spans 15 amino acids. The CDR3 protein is CAISEHTAQDQPQHF. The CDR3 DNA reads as TGTGCCATCAGTGAACATACAGCTCAGGATCAGCCCCAGCATTTT.

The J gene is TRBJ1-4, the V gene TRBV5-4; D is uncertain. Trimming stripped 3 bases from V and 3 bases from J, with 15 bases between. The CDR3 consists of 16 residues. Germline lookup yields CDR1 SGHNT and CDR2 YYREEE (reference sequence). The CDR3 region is CASSSREGHPNEKLFF. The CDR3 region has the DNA TGTGCCAGCAGCTCACGCGAGGGCCATCCTAATGAAAAACTGTTTTTT.

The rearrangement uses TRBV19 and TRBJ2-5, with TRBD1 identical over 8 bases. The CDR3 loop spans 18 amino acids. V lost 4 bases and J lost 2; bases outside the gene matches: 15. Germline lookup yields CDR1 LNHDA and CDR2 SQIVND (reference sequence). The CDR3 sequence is CASSSFMWDRRPQETQYF. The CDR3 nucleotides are TGTGCCAGTAGTAGTTTTATGTGGGACAGGAGGCCACAAGAGACCCAGTACTTC.

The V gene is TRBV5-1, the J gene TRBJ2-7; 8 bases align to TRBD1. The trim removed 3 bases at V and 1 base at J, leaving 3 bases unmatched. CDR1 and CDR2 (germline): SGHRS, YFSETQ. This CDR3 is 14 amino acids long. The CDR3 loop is CASSSRTGSYEQYF. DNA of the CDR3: TGCGCCAGCAGCTCCAGGACAGGGTCCTACGAGCAGTACTTC. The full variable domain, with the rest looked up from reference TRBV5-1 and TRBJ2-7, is KAGVTQTPRYLIKTRGQQVTLSCSPISGHRSVSWYQQTPGQGLQFLFEYFSETQRNKGNFPGRFSGRQFSNSRSEMNVSTLELGDSALYLCASSSRTGSYEQYFGPGTRLTVT.

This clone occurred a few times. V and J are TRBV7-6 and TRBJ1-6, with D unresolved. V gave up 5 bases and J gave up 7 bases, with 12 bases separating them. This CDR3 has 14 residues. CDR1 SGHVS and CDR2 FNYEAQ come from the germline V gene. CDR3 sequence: CASSPGQLNSPLHF. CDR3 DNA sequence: TGTGCCAGCAGCCCTGGGCAGTTGAATTCACCCCTCCACTTT.

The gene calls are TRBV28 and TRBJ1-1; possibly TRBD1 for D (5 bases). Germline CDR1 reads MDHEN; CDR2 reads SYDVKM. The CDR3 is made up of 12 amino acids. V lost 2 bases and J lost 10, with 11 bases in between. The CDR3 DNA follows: TGTGCCAGCAGTTTAGGGGAAACAGGAGCTTTCTTT. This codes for CASSLGETGAFF.

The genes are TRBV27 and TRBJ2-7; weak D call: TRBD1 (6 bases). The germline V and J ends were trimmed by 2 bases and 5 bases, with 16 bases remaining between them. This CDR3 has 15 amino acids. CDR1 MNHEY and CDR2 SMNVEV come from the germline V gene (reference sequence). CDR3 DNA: TGTGCCAGCAGTTTAAATCCCAGGGGTTTGGACGAGCAGTACTTC. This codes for CASSLNPRGLDEQYF.

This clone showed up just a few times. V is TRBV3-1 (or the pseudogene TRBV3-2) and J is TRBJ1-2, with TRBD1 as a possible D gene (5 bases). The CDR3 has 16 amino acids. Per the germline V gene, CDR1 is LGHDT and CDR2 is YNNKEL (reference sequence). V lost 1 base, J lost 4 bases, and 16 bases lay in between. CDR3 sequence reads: CASSQVGGEGSYGYTF. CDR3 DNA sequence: TGTGCCAGCAGCCAAGTCGGGGGGGAGGGATCCTATGGCTACACCTTC.

CDR3 DNA: TGTGCCAGCAGTTCAGGGGTTGAGACCCAGTACTTC. Its translation: CASSSGVETQYF. The gene calls are TRBV7-2 and TRBJ2-5; a weak D match, TRBD1 (6 bases). CDR1 is SGHTA, CDR2 FQGNSA, per germline. The V end was cut by 6 bases, the J end by 5 bases, with 10 bases between. This CDR3 region has 12 residues.

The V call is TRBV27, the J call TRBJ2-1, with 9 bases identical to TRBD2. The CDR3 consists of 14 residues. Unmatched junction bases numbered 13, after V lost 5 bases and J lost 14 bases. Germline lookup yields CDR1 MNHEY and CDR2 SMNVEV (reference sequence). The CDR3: CASSPSERGAREFF. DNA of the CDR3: TGTGCCAGCAGTCCTTCCGAGCGGGGGGCCCGGGAGTTCTTC.

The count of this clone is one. This chain's CDR3 is CSASTGGGTDTQYF. The CDR3 nucleotides are TGCAGTGCTAGTACCGGGGGGGGCACAGATACGCAGTATTTT. The chain carries TRBV20-1 and TRBJ2-3; 8 positions agree with TRBD2. V shed 3 bases, J shed 1 base, and the junction held 3 bases outside the gene matches. This CDR3 has 14 amino acids. CDR1 and CDR2 (germline): DFQATT, SNEGSKA (reference sequence).

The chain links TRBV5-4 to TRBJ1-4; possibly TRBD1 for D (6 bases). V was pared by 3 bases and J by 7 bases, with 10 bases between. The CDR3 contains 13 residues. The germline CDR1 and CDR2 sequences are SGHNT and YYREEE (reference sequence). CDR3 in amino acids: CASSWVGAEKLFF. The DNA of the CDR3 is TGTGCCAGCAGCTGGGTGGGGGCTGAAAAACTGTTTTTT.

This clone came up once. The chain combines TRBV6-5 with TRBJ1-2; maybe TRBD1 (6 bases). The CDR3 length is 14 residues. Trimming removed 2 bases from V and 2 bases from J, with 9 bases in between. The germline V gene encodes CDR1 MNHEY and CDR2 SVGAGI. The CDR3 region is CASSYGTTNYGYTF. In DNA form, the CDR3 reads TGTGCCAGCAGTTACGGGACAACCAACTATGGCTACACCTTC.

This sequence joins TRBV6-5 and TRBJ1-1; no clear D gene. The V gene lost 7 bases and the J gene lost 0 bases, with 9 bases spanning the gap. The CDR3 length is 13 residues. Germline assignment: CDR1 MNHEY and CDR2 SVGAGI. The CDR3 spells CASIKLVNTEAFF. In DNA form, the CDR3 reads TGTGCCAGCATTAAGTTAGTGAACACTGAAGCTTTCTTT.